Here is one T cell receptor beta chain with its context. V lost 3 bases and J lost 3, with 8 bases in between. The CDR3 consists of 13 residues. CDR1 and CDR2 from the germline V gene are KGHSH and LQKENI. The data were taken from a study of PD-L1 blockade in urothelial cancer. Sequenced by immunoSEQ multiplex PCR; TCRdb stores in-frame clones only, minus some. The sample comprises 45,000 to 65,000 clones, 84% of which are singletons, and approximately 6% rests with the top ten. The origin of this receptor is a man between 40 and 49 years old with urothelial cancer. The chain uses TRBV18 and TRBJ2-5; tentative D call: TRBD1 (5 bases). The source was PBMCs, collected around atezolizumab (anti-PD-L1) treatment. In DNA, the CDR3 is TGTGCCAGCTCACCCCGACAGAAAGAGACCCAGTACTTC. Its protein product is CASSPRQKETQYF.